These T cell receptor beta chains were read from a single sample in a study of breast tumors, draining lymph nodes, adjacent tissues. TCRdb re-derived calls from the multiplex PCR reads in MiXCR, one entry per CDR3 protein. Of approximately 150,000 distinct CDR3 sequences listed, 33% were seen once; the top ten hold about 3.8%. Specimen: axillary lymph node tissue. The receptors here all came from a female donor with breast cancer. Some clones in this sample may be carry-over from other donors' samples. Both conserved end residues are part of each CDR3. D genes are given only for firm matches. Some rows have no size entry. The others give once, few or many, or a class for an expanded clone.

CDR3nt	CDR3aa	abundance	len	d_gene	v_gene	j_gene
TGTGCCAGCAGCCAAGAGGGGACTAGCGGGAGCCGGCTGGGGGAGCAGTACTTC	CASSQEGTSGSRLGEQYF	many	18	TRBD2	TRBV4-2	TRBJ2-7
TGCGCCAGCAGCCAAGAGCCGGGGATGGGCCAGGAGACCCAGTACTTC	CASSQEPGMGQETQYF	many	16	NA	TRBV4-1	TRBJ2-5
TGTGCCAGCAGTCCAACAGACTCCCGTCGGTCCTACGAGCAGTACTTC	CASSPTDSRRSYEQYF	NA	16	NA	TRBV27	TRBJ2-7
TGCGCCAGCAGCTTCGTCGGGGGCCCTTCTATCAGCTCCTACAATGAGCAGTTCTTC	CASSFVGGPSISSYNEQFF	many	19	NA	TRBV5-1	TRBJ2-1
TGCAGTGCTAGAGATCGGCCGAGCCGGACCCAGTACTTC	CSARDRPSRTQYF	many	13	NA	TRBV20-1	TRBJ2-5
TGTGCCAGCAGCTTTGGGGACAGGAATGAGCAGTTCTTC	CASSFGDRNEQFF	many	13	TRBD1	TRBV7-9	TRBJ2-1
TGTGCCAGCAGCCCTCTCCCTCTGCGGGAGGAGGACAATGAGCAGTTCTTC	CASSPLPLREEDNEQFF	many	17	TRBD2	TRBV3-1	TRBJ2-1
TGTGCCAGCAGCCCGATTCGGAAAAACACCATATATTTT	CASSPIRKNTIYF	many	13	NA	TRBV11-2	TRBJ1-3
TGTGCCAGCAGTGACGACAGGGGGTACAGCTCCTACGAGCAGTACTTC	CASSDDRGYSSYEQYF	once	16	TRBD1	TRBV6-1	TRBJ2-7
TGTGCCAGCAGCGTAGAGGCTCAGTCCTACAATGAGCAGTTCTTC	CASSVEAQSYNEQFF	many	15	NA	TRBV9	TRBJ2-1
TGTGCCAGCAGCTCCCAGGGGGACGTAGGACCCCACTCTGGGGCCAACGTCCTGACTTTC	CASSSQGDVGPHSGANVLTF	NA	20	TRBD1	TRBV11-2	TRBJ2-6
TGTGCCAGCAGCCAATTTTGGGGCCCCTCCTACGAGCAGTACTTC	CASSQFWGPSYEQYF	many	15	NA	TRBV3-1	TRBJ2-7
TGTGCCAGTAGTTCGGACCGTCATCAGCCCCAGCATTTT	CASSSDRHQPQHF	many	13	NA	TRBV19	TRBJ1-5
TGTGCCAGCAGTTCCCAGGGCCCCACCTACAATGAGCAGTTCTTC	CASSSQGPTYNEQFF	many	15	NA	TRBV2	TRBJ2-1
TGTGCCAGCAGGGGCTCTGGGGGATCCTACAATGAGCAGTTCTTC	CASRGSGGSYNEQFF	many	15	NA	TRBV6-5	TRBJ2-1
TGTGCCAGCAGCTTTCAAACAGATCGTACCGGGGAGCTGTTTTTT	CASSFQTDRTGELFF	many	15	NA	TRBV7-2	TRBJ2-2
TGCAGTGCTTGGGGGGACACCACCGAGCAGTACTTC	CSAWGDTTEQYF	many	12	NA	TRBV20-1	TRBJ2-7
TGCGCCAGCAGTTACCTAAACAGGGGCGGCACTGAAGCTTTCTTT	CASSYLNRGGTEAFF	NA	15	TRBD1	TRBV10-2	TRBJ1-1
TGTGCCAGCTCACCACAGGGGGCAGAGACCCAGTACTTC	CASSPQGAETQYF	many	13	TRBD1	TRBV18	TRBJ2-5
TGCAGTGCTAGCAAGGACTTTTGGAATGAAAAACTGTTTTTT	CSASKDFWNEKLFF	NA	14	NA	TRBV20-1	TRBJ1-4
TGCGCCAGCAGCTCACCCGGGACACCCACCTTC	CASSSPGTPTF	many	11	NA	TRBV5-1	TRBJ1-2
TGTGCCAGCAGCTTAGACGACGGAGCCAAAAACATTCAGCACTTC	CASSLDDGAKNIQHF	NA	15	NA	TRBV7-9	TRBJ2-4
TGCAGTGCTAGAGACCTGACCCAGAGCTCCTATAATTCACCCCTCCACTTT	CSARDLTQSSYNSPLHF	NA	17	NA	TRBV20-1	TRBJ1-6
TGTGCCTGGAGTGTATGTTTTTTTACAGGCGGGTGCACTGAAGCTTTCTTT	CAWSVCFFTGGCTEAFF	NA	17	NA	TRBV30	TRBJ1-1
TGTGCCAGCAGCTTCGGTACCTCTGGGGCCAACGTCCTGACTTTC	CASSFGTSGANVLTF	NA	15	NA	TRBV7-3	TRBJ2-6
TGTGCCAGCAGCCAGACCGGTGCCTACGAGCAGTACTTC	CASSQTGAYEQYF	many	13	NA	TRBV28	TRBJ2-7
TGTGCCACCAGCAGACAGACTTTAACCTACAATGAGCAGTTCTTC	CATSRQTLTYNEQFF	many	15	NA	TRBV15	TRBJ2-1
TGTGCCAGCAGTTACAGGAACAGGGAGACCCAGTACTTC	CASSYRNRETQYF	many	13	NA	TRBV6-2/TRBV6-3	TRBJ2-5
TGTGCCAGCAGCTTAGATTTATATCAGCCCCAGCATTTT	CASSLDLYQPQHF	many	13	NA	TRBV7-2	TRBJ1-5
TGCAGTGCTAGTAAGCGCCAGGGGTACCCCTACGAGCAGTACTTC	CSASKRQGYPYEQYF	NA	15	NA	TRBV20-1	TRBJ2-7
TGTGCCAGCAGCCATCGGACCGGACAGCCCCAGCATTTT	CASSHRTGQPQHF	many	13	NA	TRBV14	TRBJ1-5
TGCGCCAGCAGCCAAGATCTGGTTACCATTCAGCCCCAGCATTTT	CASSQDLVTIQPQHF	many	15	NA	TRBV4-3	TRBJ1-5
TGTGCCACCACGGACAGGGTAGGGGAAAAACTGTTTTTT	CATTDRVGEKLFF	many	13	TRBD1	TRBV10-3	TRBJ1-4
TGCGCCAGCACCCCCGAGACCCAGTACTTC	CASTPETQYF	NA	10	NA	TRBV5-1	TRBJ2-5
TGTGCCAGCAGCCACAGGGTGGGCGCAAATTCACCCCTCCACTTT	CASSHRVGANSPLHF	NA	15	NA	TRBV5-5	TRBJ1-6
TGTGCCAGCACCCAAGGGGACTTTAATTCACCCCTCCACTTT	CASTQGDFNSPLHF	many	14	NA	TRBV6-2/TRBV6-3	TRBJ1-6
TGTGCCAGCAGCTTGGCGGCTAGCGGGACGAGCACAGATACGCAGTATTTT	CASSLAASGTSTDTQYF	many	17	TRBD2	TRBV7-8	TRBJ2-3
TGTGCCAGCAGTCACTACCGGACAGCCCTTAATTCACCCCTCCACTTT	CASSHYRTALNSPLHF	NA	16	NA	TRBV6-2/TRBV6-3	TRBJ1-6
TGTGCCAGCAGTCCTTACACAGGGGTGAGCACTGAAGCTTTCTTT	CASSPYTGVSTEAFF	NA	15	TRBD1	TRBV6-5	TRBJ1-1
TGTGCCAGCAGATTAAGACTAGCGGAGCCCAACAATGAGCAGTTCTTC	CASRLRLAEPNNEQFF	many	16	TRBD2	TRBV5-4	TRBJ2-1
TGTGCCACCAGCAGAGATCTGGCAGGGGCCTACGAGCAGTACTTC	CATSRDLAGAYEQYF	many	15	NA	TRBV15	TRBJ2-7
TGTGCCATCAGTGCATCCCAGGGGGTGAGCAATGAGCAGTTCTTC	CAISASQGVSNEQFF	many	15	TRBD1	TRBV10-3	TRBJ2-1
TGTGCCAGTGCCGTGGGACTAGCGGGGGGGCCGGGCCAAGAGACCCAGTACTTC	CASAVGLAGGPGQETQYF	many	18	TRBD2	TRBV19	TRBJ2-5
TGTGCCAGCAGCCTGTCGGGGGACACCGGCCTCTCCTACGAGCAGTACTTC	CASSLSGDTGLSYEQYF	NA	17	NA	TRBV7-6	TRBJ2-7
TGTGCCAGCTCGGGCAGGGCGACTCGTGCAACTAATGAGAAACTGTTTTTT	CASSGRATRATNEKLFF	NA	17	NA	TRBV19	TRBJ1-4
TGCAGTGCTAGAGATTGGGGGGTGCGGAACACTGAAGCTTTCTTT	CSARDWGVRNTEAFF	NA	15	NA	TRBV20-1	TRBJ1-1
TGTGCCAGCAGCCAAGAATTGGCAGGGGGCAGATACGAGCAGTACTTC	CASSQELAGGRYEQYF	many	16	TRBD1	TRBV4-2	TRBJ2-7
TGTGCCAGCAGCTTTGACAGGGGGCGTATTGGTGAAAAACTGTTTTTT	CASSFDRGRIGEKLFF	many	16	TRBD1	TRBV7-9	TRBJ1-4
NA	CASSVPLRAVLRAGHQHF	NA	18	NA	TRBV5-1	TRBJ1-5
TGTGCCAGCTCGCCCTTAGCGGAGAGTAACACCGGGGAGCTGTTTTTT	CASSPLAESNTGELFF	many	16	NA	TRBV18	TRBJ2-2
TGTGCCAGCATAAGGGACACGACGGTTTTGGCCTACACCTTC	CASIRDTTVLAYTF	many	14	NA	TRBV2	TRBJ1-2
TGTGCCAGTAGTACCAGACAGGGAAGGGCACTCTTTGGTAACACCATATATTTT	CASSTRQGRALFGNTIYF	once	18	TRBD1	TRBV19	TRBJ1-3
TGTGCCAGCAGCTCCGGGGGGATAGAGGGTTCACCCCCCCACTTT	CASSSGGIEGSPPHF	NA	15	NA	TRBV7-9	TRBJ1-6